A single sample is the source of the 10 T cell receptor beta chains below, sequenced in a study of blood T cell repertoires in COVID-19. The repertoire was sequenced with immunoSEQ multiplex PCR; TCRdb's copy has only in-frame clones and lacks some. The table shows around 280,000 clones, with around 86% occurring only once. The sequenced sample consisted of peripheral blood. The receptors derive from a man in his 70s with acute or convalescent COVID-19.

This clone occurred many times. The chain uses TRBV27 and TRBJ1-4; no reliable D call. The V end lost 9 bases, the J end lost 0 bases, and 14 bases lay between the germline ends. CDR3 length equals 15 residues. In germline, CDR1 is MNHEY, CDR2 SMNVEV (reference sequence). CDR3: CASSRRSTTNEKLFF. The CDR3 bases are TGTGCCAGTTCAAGGAGAAGCACAACTAATGAAAAACTGTTTTTT.

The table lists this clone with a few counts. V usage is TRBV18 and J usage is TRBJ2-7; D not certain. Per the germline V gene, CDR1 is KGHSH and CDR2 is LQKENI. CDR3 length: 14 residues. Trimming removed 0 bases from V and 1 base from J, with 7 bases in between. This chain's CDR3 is CASSPPAESYEQYF. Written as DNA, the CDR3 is TGTGCCAGCTCACCACCGGCCGAATCCTACGAGCAGTACTTC.

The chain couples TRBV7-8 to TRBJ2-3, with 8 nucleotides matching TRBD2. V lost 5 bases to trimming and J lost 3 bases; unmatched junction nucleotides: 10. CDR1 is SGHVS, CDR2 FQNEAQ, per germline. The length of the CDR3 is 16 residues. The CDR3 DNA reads TGTGCCAGCAGCCCGGGGGGGGCTTACCTAACAGATACGCAGTATTTT. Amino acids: CASSPGGAYLTDTQYF. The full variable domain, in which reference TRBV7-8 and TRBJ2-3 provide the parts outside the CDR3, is GAGVSQSPRYKVAKRGQDVALRCDPISGHVSLFWYQQALGQGPEFLTYFQNEAQLDKSGLPSDRFFAERPEGSVSTLKIQRTQQEDSAVYLCASSPGGAYLTDTQYFGPGTRLTVL.

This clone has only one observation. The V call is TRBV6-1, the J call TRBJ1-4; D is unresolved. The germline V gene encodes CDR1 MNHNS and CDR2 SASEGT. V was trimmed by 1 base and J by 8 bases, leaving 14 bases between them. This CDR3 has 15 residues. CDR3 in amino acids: CASSEERVGREKLFF. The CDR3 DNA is TGTGCCAGCAGTGAAGAGAGGGTGGGTAGGGAAAAACTGTTTTTT.

CDR3 sequence reads: CASSTTQGFSYEQYF. In DNA, the CDR3 is TGTGCCAGCAGTACAACACAGGGTTTCTCCTACGAGCAGTACTTC. The chain has TRBV6-5 and TRBJ2-7; D might be TRBD1 (6 bases). V was cut by 5 bases and J by 0 bases, with 14 bases left in between. Germline V lookup: CDR1 MNHEY, CDR2 SVGAGI. This CDR3 region has 15 residues.

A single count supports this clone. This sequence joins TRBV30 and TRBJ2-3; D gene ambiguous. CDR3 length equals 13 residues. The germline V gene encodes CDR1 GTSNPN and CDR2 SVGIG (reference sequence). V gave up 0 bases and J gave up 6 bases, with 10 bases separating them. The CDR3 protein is CAWSVRFLDTQYF. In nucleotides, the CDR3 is TGTGCCTGGAGTGTACGGTTTTTGGATACGCAGTATTTT. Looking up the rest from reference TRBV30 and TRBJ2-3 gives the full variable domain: SQTIHQWPATLVQPVGSPLSLECTVEGTSNPNLYWYRQAAGRGLQLLFYSVGIGQISSEVPQNLSASRPQDRQFILSSKKLLLSDSGFYLCAWSVRFLDTQYFGPGTRLTVL.

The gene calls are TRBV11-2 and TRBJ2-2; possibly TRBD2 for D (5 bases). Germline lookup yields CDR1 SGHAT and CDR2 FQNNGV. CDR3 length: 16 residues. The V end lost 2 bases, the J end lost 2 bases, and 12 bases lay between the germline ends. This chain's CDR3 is CASSLTSGVNTGELFF. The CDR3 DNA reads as TGTGCCAGCAGCTTAACGTCCGGGGTAAACACCGGGGAGCTGTTTTTT.

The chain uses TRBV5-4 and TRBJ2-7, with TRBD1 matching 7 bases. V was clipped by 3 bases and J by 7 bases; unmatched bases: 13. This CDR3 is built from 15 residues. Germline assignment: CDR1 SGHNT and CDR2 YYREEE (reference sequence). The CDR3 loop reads CASSSGRTGLLEQYF. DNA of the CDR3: TGTGCCAGCAGCTCCGGACGGACAGGACTCTTGGAGCAGTACTTC.

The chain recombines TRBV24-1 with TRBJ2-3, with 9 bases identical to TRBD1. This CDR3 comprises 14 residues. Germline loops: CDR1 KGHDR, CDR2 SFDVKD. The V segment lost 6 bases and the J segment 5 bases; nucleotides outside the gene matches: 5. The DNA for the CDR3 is TGTGCCACCAGTACAGGGGGCGCGGAAGATACGCAGTATTTT. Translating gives CATSTGGAEDTQYF.

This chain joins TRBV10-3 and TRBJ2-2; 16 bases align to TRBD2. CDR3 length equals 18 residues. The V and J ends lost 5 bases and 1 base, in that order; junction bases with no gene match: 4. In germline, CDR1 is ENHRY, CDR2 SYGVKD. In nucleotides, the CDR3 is TGTGCCATCAGTTTGGGACTAGCGGGGGGGCTGAACACCGGGGAGCTGTTTTTT. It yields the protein CAISLGLAGGLNTGELFF.